The rows below give T cell receptor beta chains drawn from one sample of a study of blood T cell repertoires in COVID-19. Only in-frame clones appear in the TCRdb table, and some are missing; sequencing was by immunoSEQ multiplex PCR. The sample records 28,000 or so clones, 85% to 90% being singletons. Sequencing used peripheral blood. These receptor sequences come from a human donor in a cohort sampled during active COVID-19. Each CDR3 is given without its conserved first and last residue. The order of the fields is J gene, clone size, V gene, CDR3 protein. Only some rows state a clone size, as once, few, many or a class for expanded clones.

TRBJ1-2	NA	TRBV29-1	SVQTGQRGYT
TRBJ2-2	NA	TRBV10-3	ASNPGTGVTGELF
TRBJ2-5	NA	TRBV3-1/TRBV3-2	ASSLRGQETQY
TRBJ2-7	NA	TRBV28	ASTLRLATYEQY
TRBJ2-3	NA	TRBV7-2	ASSLVASGSSDTQY
TRBJ2-7	NA	TRBV7-8	ASSLVGRHAGAYEQY
TRBJ2-2	once	TRBV28	ASSLIAPLSGELF
TRBJ2-1	NA	TRBV28	ASSLLGGIRDNEQF
TRBJ2-1	NA	TRBV4-3	ASSQGHASDEQF
TRBJ2-5	NA	TRBV29-1	SGEGGETQY
TRBJ1-5	NA	TRBV5-6	ASSLSGVQPQH
TRBJ1-2	NA	TRBV24-1	ATSDGTAYGYT
TRBJ2-2	once	TRBV3-1/TRBV3-2	ASSHPGTGTGELF
TRBJ1-6	NA	TRBV5-8	ASTPRRNSPLH
TRBJ2-5	NA	TRBV5-1	ASSLPEGDETQY
TRBJ2-1	NA	TRBV6-5	ASSRAGLAGGPF
TRBJ1-1	NA	TRBV14	ASSHGLRGTEAF
TRBJ2-1	NA	TRBV20-1	SASQRLAGFNEQF
TRBJ1-4	NA	TRBV19	ASRSRMGEAEKLF
TRBJ2-7	NA	TRBV7-8	ASSLGLGGTLSYEQY
TRBJ2-7	NA	TRBV5-4	ASRRYGGTYEQY
TRBJ1-2	NA	TRBV25-1	ASDAGTVHGYT
TRBJ1-5	NA	TRBV6-1	ASSDVQRRPQH
TRBJ1-4	NA	TRBV2	ASSTTPGQATNEKLF
TRBJ2-6	few	TRBV5-1	ASSLAGQGMPGANVLT
TRBJ2-1	few	TRBV12-3/TRBV12-4	ASSTWGGSEQF
TRBJ1-6	NA	TRBV5-4	ASSPGGRTNSPLH
TRBJ1-1	NA	TRBV6-2/TRBV6-3	ASSRTESMNTEAF
TRBJ1-5	NA	TRBV19	ASTTTGQGNQPQH
TRBJ1-2	NA	TRBV6-1	ASSERREAGYT
TRBJ2-2	few	TRBV6-2/TRBV6-3	ASSSMGPQTNTGELF
TRBJ1-1	NA	TRBV7-9	ASSQGEGWHTEAF
TRBJ2-7	NA	TRBV6-5	ASSYPGGYEQY
TRBJ2-1	NA	TRBV10-3	AISEGQHNEQF
TRBJ2-7	NA	TRBV4-1	ASSQELTGGSYEQY
TRBJ2-7	NA	TRBV10-3	AIRDRSSNSYEQY
TRBJ2-5	NA	TRBV12-5	ASGLRAVGETQY
TRBJ1-1	NA	TRBV6-5	ASIGQGAPEAF
TRBJ1-2	NA	TRBV5-1	ASRSVREGPA
TRBJ2-2	once	TRBV10-3	AISDVATGMNTGELF
TRBJ2-2	NA	TRBV19	ASSIDTGGNTGELF
TRBJ2-1	once	TRBV18	ASSPPAGRIYNEQF
TRBJ1-5	few	TRBV12-3/TRBV12-4	ASTSVSNQPQH
TRBJ2-7	NA	TRBV5-1	ASSLGGSAIEQY
TRBJ2-7	NA	TRBV12-5	ASGGVGGGLYEQY
TRBJ1-5	NA	TRBV19	ASSRKGQSNQPQH
TRBJ2-3	NA	TRBV7-2	ASSLGESSTDTQY
TRBJ2-7	few	TRBV7-2	ASSLLPLTSGAYEQY
TRBJ2-7	once	TRBV7-8	ASSLNSAYEQY
TRBJ2-7	few	TRBV28	ATEGARYEQY
TRBJ2-2	NA	TRBV2	ASSETTGAGTGELF
TRBJ2-5	NA	TRBV5-6	ASSPDTGEFGETQY
TRBJ1-3	NA	TRBV27	ASSPRRANTIY
TRBJ2-2	NA	TRBV9	ASSDPLGLAEGELF
TRBJ2-1	NA	TRBV28	ASSLLAGSNDEQF
TRBJ2-6	NA	TRBV7-8	ASSQSPVGANVLT
TRBJ2-7	NA	TRBV10-3	AISESKASGAYEQY
TRBJ1-2	NA	TRBV25-1	ASSVAGNYGYT
TRBJ1-3	once	TRBV6-5	ASSYDRRERGTIY
TRBJ2-7	NA	TRBV6-2/TRBV6-3	ASSYGLAGGRYEQY